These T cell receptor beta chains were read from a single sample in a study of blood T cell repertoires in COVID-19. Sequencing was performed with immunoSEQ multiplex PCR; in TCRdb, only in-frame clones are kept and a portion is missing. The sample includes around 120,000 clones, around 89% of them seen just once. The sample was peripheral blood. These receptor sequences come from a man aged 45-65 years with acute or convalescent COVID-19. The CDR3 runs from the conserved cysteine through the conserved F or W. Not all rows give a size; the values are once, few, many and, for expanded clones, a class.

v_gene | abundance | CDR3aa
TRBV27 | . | CASTPPGLAGPNTGELFF
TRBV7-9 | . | CASSATGSSNQPQHF
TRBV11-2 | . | CASSPQGYEQFF
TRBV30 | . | CAWQIPGLANYEQYF
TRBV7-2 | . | CASSSRGGKAGGELFF
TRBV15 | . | CATSRATPGGTGELFF
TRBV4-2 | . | CASSQDLADAGAFNEKLFF
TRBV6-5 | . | CASSRGREAFF
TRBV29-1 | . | CSVDRWREGRETQYF
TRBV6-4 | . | CASSQGLWDGYTF
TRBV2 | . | CASSEAGGSNQPQHF
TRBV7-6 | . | CASSLTENTEAFF
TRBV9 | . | CASSVGLAGGGEQFF
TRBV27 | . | CASRVNRGDNQPQHF
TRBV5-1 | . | CASSLKRGLNTEAFF
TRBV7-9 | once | CALTGVSYGYTF
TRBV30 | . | CAWSAGEGYEQYF
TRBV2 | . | CASSEGSGVGYEQYF
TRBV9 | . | CASSPREGRTGANVLTF
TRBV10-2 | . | CASAGGNNSPLHF
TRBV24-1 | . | CATSDGDTTWLGYTF
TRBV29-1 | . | CSVEVGGGGEQYF
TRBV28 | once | CASSDGGTGGDGYTF
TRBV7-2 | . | CASSLLSVGGKETQYF
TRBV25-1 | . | CASSEGGQGRTEAFF
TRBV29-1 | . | CSVEAAGRVYNEQFF
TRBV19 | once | CASSPRTGNYGYTF
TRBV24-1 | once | CATSDPTTSGRLNEQFF
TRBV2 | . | CASSGELAGRDEQYF
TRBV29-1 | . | CSVPTGYSYNEQFF
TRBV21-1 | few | CARPNRDRAYEQYF
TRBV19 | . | CASSTRAGVFIGEQFF
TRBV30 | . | CAWRSGQASGNTIYF
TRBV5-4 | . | CASSSPTSGTYNEQFF
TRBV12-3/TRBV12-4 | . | CASSLSRGETQYF
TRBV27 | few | CASSSRPDRGGSPLHF
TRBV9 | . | CASSVGSGTALTYNEQFF
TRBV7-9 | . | CASSPQGGYGYTF
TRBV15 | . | CATSSAHEDEQFF
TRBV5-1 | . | CASSRGQMLGGTQYF
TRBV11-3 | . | CASTAGDRDDNEQFF
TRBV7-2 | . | CASSLRLVSGELFF
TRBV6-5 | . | CASSYEAGVADTQYF
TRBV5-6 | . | CASSFNLGSDEQYF
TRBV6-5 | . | CASSMTGTASYEQYF
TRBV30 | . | CAWSVGTGEETQYF
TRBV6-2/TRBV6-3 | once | CASSDNKNNEQFF
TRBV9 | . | CASSSDQEADTQYF
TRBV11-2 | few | CASSPGLAFSEQYF
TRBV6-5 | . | CASNPGDTGELFF
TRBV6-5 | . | CASSYSRTLGNTIYF
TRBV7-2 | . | CASSFLMEGSEQFF
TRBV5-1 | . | CASSSPLAGMNTEAFF
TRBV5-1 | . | CASSPKGSGANVLTF
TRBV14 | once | CASSQVAGSYEQYF
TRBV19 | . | CASSMETGIGEKLFF
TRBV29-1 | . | CSVVKVGTVNYGYTF
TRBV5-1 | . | CASSRLGGSRTDTQYF
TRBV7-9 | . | CASSAANEQFF
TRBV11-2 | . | CASSLGGLPSSYNEQFF